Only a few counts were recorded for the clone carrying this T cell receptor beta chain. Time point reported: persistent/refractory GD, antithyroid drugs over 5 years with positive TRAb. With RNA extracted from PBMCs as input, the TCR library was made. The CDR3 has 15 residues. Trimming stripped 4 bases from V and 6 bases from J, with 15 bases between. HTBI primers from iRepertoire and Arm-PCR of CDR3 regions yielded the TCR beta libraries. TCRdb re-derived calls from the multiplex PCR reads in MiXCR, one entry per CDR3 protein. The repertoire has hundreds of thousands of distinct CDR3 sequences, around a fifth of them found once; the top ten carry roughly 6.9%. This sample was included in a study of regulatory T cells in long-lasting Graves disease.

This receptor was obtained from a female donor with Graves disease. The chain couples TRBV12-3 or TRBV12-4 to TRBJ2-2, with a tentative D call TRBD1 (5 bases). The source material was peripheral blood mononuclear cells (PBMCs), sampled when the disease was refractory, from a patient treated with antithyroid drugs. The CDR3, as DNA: TGTGCCAGCAGTTCGCAGGGTATTCGGGCCGGGGAGCTGTTTTTT. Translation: CASSSQGIRAGELFF.